This T cell receptor beta chain stems from a study of shared clonotypes between healthy human individuals. Study in general: Researchers assigned three CD4 naive, three CD4 memory, two CD8 naive and one CD8 memory plate to each donor.

A remark on this clone: Its antigen is unidentified.

Cells designated naive CD8 were CD45RO-negative and were positively selected for CCR7, with terminally differentiated effector memory CD45RA+ cells excluded. Caucasian adults living in Nashville, Tennessee, provided all samples. The deep-level immunoSEQ assay was used. This table comes from immunoSEQ multiplex PCR, and its TCRdb copy is limited to in-frame clones, with some not included. The sample has hundreds of thousands of clones, around 96% seen once. Whole-study findings and limits: Generation probabilities of non-shared clonotypes were lower (relative to those shared by all four donors).

V lost 2 bases and J lost 0; bases outside the gene matches: 5. The length of the CDR3 is 18 residues. Germline-derived CDR1 and CDR2 are SGHNT and YENEEA. The chain recombines TRBV11-3 with TRBJ2-2; 11 bases are a match to TRBD2. This sequence was found in a woman in her twenties or thirties in good health. Sequencing was performed on naive CD8+ T cells sorted from blood. Here the CDR3 reads CASSLITSGSSNTGELFF. In DNA form, the CDR3 reads TGTGCCAGCAGCTTAATTACTAGCGGGAGCTCGAACACCGGGGAGCTGTTTTTT.